The entry below describes one T cell receptor beta chain. Its antigen is unidentified. The repertoire was sequenced with immunoSEQ multiplex PCR; TCRdb's copy has only in-frame clones and lacks some. Here the sample spans roughly 38,000 clones, about 93% being singletons. The V and J ends lost 0 bases and 3 bases respectively, with 11 bases between them. The germline V gene has CDR1 MGHRA and CDR2 YSYEKL. The CDR3 spans 15 residues. This sample was taken from a study of lymphopenia after photon versus proton radiotherapy. Overall study results and limits: Only patients who died were analyzed for survival; proton advantage is unproven. Post-nadir TCR diversity decline inversely tracked overall survival among those who died. After the lymphocyte nadir, photon-treated repertoires showed oligoclonal expansion, especially of CD8+ Temra cells.

The receptor was derived from a man in his sixties with cholangiocarcinoma. The rearrangement uses TRBV4-1 and TRBJ1-1; D gene uncertain. Source: peripheral blood, taken from a patient treated with photon-based radiotherapy. The CDR3 spells CASSQERGRDTEAFF. CDR3 bases: TGCGCCAGCAGCCAAGAACGGGGAAGGGACACTGAAGCTTTCTTT.